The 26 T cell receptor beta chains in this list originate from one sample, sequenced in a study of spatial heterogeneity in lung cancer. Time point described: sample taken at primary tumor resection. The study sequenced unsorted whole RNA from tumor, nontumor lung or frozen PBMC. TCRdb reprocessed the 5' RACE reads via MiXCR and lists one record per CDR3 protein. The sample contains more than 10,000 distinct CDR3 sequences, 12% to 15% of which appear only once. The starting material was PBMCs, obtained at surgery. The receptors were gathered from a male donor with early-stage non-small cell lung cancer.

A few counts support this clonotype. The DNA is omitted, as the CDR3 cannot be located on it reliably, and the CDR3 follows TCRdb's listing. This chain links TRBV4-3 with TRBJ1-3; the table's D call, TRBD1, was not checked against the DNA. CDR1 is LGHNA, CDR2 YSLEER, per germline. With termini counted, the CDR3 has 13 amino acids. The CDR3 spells CASSQVAEGALDF.

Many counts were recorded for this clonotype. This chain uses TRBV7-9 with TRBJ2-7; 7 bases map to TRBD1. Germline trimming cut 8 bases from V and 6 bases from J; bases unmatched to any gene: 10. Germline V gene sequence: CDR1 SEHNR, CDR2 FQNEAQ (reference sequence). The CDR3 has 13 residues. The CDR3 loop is CASFSTGSGEQYF. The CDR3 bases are TGTGCCAGCTTTTCGACAGGGTCGGGCGAGCAGTACTTC.

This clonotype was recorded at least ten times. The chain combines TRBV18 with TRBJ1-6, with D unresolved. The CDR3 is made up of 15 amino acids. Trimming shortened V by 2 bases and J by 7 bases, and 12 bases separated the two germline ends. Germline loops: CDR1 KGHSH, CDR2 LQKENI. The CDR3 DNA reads TGTGCCAGCTCACCATCCGGACCGATAAATTCACCCCTCCACTTT. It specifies CASSPSGPINSPLHF.

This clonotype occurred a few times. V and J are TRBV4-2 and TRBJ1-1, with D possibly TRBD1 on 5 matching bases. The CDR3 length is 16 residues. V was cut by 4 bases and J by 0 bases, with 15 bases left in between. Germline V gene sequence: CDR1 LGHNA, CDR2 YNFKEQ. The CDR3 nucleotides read TGTGCCAGCAGCCCACCCCTGGGGACTATGAACACTGAAGCTTTCTTT. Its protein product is CASSPPLGTMNTEAFF.

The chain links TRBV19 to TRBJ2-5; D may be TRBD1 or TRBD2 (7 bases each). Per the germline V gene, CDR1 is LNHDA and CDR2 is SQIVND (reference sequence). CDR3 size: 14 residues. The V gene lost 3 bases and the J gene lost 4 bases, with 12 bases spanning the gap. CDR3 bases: TGTGCCAGTAGTATCGGCAGGGGGGGAGAGACCCAGTACTTC. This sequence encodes CASSIGRGGETQYF. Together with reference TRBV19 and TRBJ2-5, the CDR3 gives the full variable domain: DGGITQSPKYLFRKEGQNVTLSCEQNLNHDAMYWYRQDPGQGLRLIYYSQIVNDFQKGDIAEGYSVSREKKESFPLTVTSAQKNPTAFYLCASSIGRGGETQYFGPGTRLLVL.

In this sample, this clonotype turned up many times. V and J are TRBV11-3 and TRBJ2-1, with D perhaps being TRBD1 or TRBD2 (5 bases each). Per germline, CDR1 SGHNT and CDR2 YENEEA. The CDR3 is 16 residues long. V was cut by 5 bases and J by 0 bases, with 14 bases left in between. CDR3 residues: CASSISGTGSYNEQFF. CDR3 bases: TGTGCCAGCAGCATATCAGGGACCGGCTCCTACAATGAGCAGTTCTTC.

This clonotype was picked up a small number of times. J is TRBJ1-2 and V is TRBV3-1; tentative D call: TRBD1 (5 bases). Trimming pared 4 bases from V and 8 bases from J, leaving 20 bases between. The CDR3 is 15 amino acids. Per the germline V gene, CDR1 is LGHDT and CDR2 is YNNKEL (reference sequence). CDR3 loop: CASSPLSGTGLGYTF. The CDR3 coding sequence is TGTGCCAGCAGCCCCCTTTCCGGGACCGGTCTCGGCTACACCTTC. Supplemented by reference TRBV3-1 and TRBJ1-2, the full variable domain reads DTAVSQTPKYLVTQMGNDKSIKCEQNLGHDTMYWYKQDSKKFLKIMFSYNNKELIINETVPNRFSPKSPDKAHLNLHINSLELGDSAVYFCASSPLSGTGLGYTFGSGTRLTVV.

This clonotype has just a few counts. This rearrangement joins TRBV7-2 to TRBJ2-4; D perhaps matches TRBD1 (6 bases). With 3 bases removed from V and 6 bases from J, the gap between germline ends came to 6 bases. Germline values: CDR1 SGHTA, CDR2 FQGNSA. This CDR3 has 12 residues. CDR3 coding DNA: TGTGCCAGCAGCTTGGACAGAAACATTCAGTACTTC. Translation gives CASSLDRNIQYF.

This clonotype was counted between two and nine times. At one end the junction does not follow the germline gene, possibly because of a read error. Here the CDR3 DNA reads TGTGCCAGCCGTTTAGGGGGGGCTGATGAGACCCAGTACTTC. Translation gives CASRLGGADETQYF. The chain combines TRBV28 with TRBJ2-5, with D perhaps matching TRBD2 (7 bases). This CDR3 is 14 amino acids long. Germline V lookup: CDR1 MDHEN, CDR2 SYDVKM.

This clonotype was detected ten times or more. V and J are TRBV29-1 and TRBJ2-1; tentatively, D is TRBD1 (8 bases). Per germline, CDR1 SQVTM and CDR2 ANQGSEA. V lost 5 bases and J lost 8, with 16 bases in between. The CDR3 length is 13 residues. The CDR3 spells CSVNGQGGDEQFF. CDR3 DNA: TGCAGCGTTAATGGACAGGGAGGGGATGAGCAGTTCTTC.

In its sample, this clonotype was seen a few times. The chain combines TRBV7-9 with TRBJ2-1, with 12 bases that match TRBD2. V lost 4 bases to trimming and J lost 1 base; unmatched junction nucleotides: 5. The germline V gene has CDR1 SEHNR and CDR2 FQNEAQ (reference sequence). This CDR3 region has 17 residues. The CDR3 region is CASSSWTSGVSYNEQFF. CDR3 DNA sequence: TGTGCCAGCAGCTCTTGGACTAGCGGGGTATCCTACAATGAGCAGTTCTTC. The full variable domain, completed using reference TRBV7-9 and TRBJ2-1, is DTGVSQNPRHKITKRGQNVTFRCDPISEHNRLYWYRQTLGQGPEFLTYFQNEAQLEKSRLLSDRFSAERPKGSFSTLEIQRTEQGDSAMYLCASSSWTSGVSYNEQFFGPGTRLTVL.

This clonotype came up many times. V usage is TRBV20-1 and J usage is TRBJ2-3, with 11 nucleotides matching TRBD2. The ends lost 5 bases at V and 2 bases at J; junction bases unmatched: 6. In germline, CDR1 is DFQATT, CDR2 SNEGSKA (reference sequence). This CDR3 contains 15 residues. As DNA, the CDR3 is TGCAGTGCTCCCCCACTAGCGGGGGTCACAGATACGCAGTATTTT. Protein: CSAPPLAGVTDTQYF.

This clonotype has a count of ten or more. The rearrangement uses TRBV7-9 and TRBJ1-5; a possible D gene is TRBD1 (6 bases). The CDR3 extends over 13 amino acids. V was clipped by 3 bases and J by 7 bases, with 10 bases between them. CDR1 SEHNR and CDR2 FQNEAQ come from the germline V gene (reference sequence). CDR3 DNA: TGTGCCAGCAGCTTCACAGGGAACCAGCCCCAGCATTTT. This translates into CASSFTGNQPQHF.

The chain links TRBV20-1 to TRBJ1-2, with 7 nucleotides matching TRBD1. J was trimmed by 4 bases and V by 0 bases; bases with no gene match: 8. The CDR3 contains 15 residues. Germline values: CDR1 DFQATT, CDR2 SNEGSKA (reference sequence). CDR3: CSARERNRGSYGYTF. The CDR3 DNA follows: TGCAGTGCTAGAGAACGGAACAGGGGAAGCTATGGCTACACCTTC.

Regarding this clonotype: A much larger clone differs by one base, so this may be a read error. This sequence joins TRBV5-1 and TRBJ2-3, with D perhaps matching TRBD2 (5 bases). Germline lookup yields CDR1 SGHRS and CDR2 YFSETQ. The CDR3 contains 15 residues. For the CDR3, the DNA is TGCGCCAACAGCACCGGCGGGCGTAGCACAGATACGCAGTATTTT. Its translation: CANSTGGRSTDTQYF.

The DNA for the CDR3 is TGCGCCAGCAGCCAAGATCTTGCACCCTCCTACGAGCAGTACTTC. It codes for CASSQDLAPSYEQYF. The rearrangement links TRBV4-1 to TRBJ2-7; D not resolved. The germline V gene encodes CDR1 MGHRA and CDR2 YSYEKL. The CDR3 loop spans 15 amino acids. V was cut by 0 bases and J by 0 bases, with 9 bases left in between.

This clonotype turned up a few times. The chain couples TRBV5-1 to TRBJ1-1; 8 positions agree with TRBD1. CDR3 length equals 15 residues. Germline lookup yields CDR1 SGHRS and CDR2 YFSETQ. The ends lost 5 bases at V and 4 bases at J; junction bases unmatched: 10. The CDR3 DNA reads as TGCGCCAGCAGTGCTGCCGAGACAGGGGCCACTGAAGCTTTCTTT. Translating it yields CASSAAETGATEAFF. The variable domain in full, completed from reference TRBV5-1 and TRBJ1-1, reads KAGVTQTPRYLIKTRGQQVTLSCSPISGHRSVSWYQQTPGQGLQFLFEYFSETQRNKGNFPGRFSGRQFSNSRSEMNVSTLELGDSALYLCASSAAETGATEAFFGQGTRLTVV.

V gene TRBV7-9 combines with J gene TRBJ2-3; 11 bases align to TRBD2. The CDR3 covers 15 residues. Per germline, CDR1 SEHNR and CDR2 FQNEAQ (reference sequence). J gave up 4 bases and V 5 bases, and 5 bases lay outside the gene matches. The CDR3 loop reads CASSHSGGEPDTQYF. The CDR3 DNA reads TGTGCCAGCAGCCATAGCGGGGGGGAGCCAGATACGCAGTATTTT.

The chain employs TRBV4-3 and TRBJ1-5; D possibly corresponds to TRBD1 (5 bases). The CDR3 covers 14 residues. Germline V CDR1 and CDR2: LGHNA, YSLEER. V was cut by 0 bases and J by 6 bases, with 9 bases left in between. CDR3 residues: CASSQDGGGQPQHF. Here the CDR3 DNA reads TGCGCCAGCAGCCAAGATGGGGGGGGTCAGCCCCAGCATTTT.

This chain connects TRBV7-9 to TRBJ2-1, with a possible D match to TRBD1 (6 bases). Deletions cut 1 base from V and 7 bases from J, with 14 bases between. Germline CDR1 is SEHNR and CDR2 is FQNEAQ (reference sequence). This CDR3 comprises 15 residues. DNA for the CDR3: TGTGCCAGCAGCTTAGGGGGACACCCGGTGAATGAGCAGTTCTTC. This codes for CASSLGGHPVNEQFF. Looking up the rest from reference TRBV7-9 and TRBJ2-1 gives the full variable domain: DTGVSQNPRHKITKRGQNVTFRCDPISEHNRLYWYRQTLGQGPEFLTYFQNEAQLEKSRLLSDRFSAERPKGSFSTLEIQRTEQGDSAMYLCASSLGGHPVNEQFFGPGTRLTVL.

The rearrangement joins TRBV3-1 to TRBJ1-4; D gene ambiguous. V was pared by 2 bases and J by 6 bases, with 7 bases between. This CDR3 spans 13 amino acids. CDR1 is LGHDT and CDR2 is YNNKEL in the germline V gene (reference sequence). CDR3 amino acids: CASSQRWDEKLFF. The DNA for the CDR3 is TGTGCCAGCAGCCAAAGGTGGGATGAAAAACTGTTTTTT.

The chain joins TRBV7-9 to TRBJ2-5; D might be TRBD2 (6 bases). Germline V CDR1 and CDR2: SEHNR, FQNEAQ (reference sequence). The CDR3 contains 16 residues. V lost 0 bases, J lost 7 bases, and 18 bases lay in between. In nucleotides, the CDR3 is TGTGCCAGCAGCTTAGCGGAGGGCCCAAGCCGAGGGACCCAGTACTTC. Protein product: CASSLAEGPSRGTQYF.

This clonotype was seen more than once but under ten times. The CDR3 DNA sequence: TGTGCCAGCGGTCCCGGGACTAGCGGGGTTTACGAGCAGTACTTC. This translates into CASGPGTSGVYEQYF. The genes are TRBV3-1 and TRBJ2-7, with 13 bases that match TRBD2. The germline gives CDR1 LGHDT, CDR2 YNNKEL (reference sequence). This CDR3 has 15 amino acids. With V trimmed by 8 bases and J by 4 bases, 8 bases remained unmatched.

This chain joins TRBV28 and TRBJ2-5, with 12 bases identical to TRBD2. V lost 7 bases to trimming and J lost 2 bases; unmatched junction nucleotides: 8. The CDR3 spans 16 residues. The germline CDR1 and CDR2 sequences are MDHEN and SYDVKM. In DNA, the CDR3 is TGTGCCAGCACGGGACTAGCGGGCCTCATGCAAGAGACCCAGTACTTC. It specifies CASTGLAGLMQETQYF.

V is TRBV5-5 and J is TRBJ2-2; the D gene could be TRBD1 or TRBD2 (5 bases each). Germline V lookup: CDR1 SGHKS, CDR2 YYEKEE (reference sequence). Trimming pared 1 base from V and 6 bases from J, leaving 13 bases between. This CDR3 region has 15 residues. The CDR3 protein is CASSLSAGTPGELFF. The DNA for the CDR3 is TGTGCCAGCAGCTTGTCAGCAGGGACCCCCGGGGAGCTGTTTTTT.

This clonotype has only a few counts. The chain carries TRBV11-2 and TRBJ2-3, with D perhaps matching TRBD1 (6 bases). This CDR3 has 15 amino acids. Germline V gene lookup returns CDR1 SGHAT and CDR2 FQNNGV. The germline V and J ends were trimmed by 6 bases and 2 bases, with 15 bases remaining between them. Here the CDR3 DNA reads TGTGCCAGCAGTATGCAGGGGAGAAACACAGATACGCAGTATTTT. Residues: CASSMQGRNTDTQYF.